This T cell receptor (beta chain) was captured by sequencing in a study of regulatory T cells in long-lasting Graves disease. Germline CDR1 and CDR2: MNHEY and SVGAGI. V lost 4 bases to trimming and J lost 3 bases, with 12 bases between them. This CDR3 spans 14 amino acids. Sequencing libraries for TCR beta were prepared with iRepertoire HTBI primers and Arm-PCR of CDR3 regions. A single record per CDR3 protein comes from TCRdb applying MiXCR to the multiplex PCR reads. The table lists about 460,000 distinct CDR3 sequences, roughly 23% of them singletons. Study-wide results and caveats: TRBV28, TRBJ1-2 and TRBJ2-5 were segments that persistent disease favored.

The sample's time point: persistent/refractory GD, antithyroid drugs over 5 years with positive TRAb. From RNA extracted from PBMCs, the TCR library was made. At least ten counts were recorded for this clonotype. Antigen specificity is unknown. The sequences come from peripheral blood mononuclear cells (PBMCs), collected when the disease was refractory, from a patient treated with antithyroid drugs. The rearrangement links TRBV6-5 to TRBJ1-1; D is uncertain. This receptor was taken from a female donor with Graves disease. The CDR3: CASSLLPEYTEAFF. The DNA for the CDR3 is TGTGCCAGCAGTTTACTTCCAGAGTACACTGAAGCTTTCTTT.